This is a list of T cell receptor beta chains from one sample in a study of blood T cell repertoires in COVID-19. The table came from immunoSEQ multiplex PCR; TCRdb's copy has only in-frame clones and leaves some out. Of roughly 300,000 clones in the sample, about 84% were seen once. The specimen was peripheral blood. These receptors were collected from a woman between 45 and 65 years old with acute or convalescent COVID-19. CDR3s include the opening cysteine and the closing phenylalanine or tryptophan. The D gene is left open where the match is weak. Where a row states a size, it is once, few, many or the class of an expanded clone; other rows omit it.

>TRBJ2-7|.|TRBV3-1/TRBV3-2|TRBD1
CASSHRDRAHEQYF
TGTGCCAGCAGCCACCGGGACAGGGCCCACGAGCAGTACTTC
>TRBJ1-6|.|TRBV19|TRBD1
CASADRGQGDSPLHF
TGTGCCAGTGCGGACCGGGGACAGGGAGATTCACCCCTCCACTTT
>TRBJ1-2|.|TRBV3-1/TRBV3-2|.
CASSQSQGISYTF
TGTGCCAGCAGCCAATCGCAGGGGATTAGCTACACCTTC
>TRBJ1-1|few|TRBV5-1|.
CASSLELRNTEAFF
TGCGCCAGCAGCTTGGAACTGAGGAACACTGAAGCTTTCTTT
>TRBJ2-4|.|TRBV11-1|.
CASSLEQGKNIQYF
TGTGCCAGCAGCCTCGAGCAGGGCAAAAACATTCAGTACTTC
>TRBJ1-5|.|TRBV28|TRBD1
CASSSGQGWNQPQHF
TGTGCCAGCAGTTCAGGACAGGGATGGAATCAGCCCCAGCATTTT
>TRBJ1-4|.|TRBV6-1|TRBD1
CASSEGGTGAEKLFF
TGTGCCAGCAGTGAGGGAGGGACAGGGGCTGAAAAACTGTTTTTT
>TRBJ1-6|.|TRBV11-2|TRBD1
CASSLRTGRDSPLHF
TGTGCCAGCAGCTTAAGGACAGGGAGGGATTCACCCCTCCACTTT
>TRBJ1-5|.|TRBV28|TRBD1
CASSSGTGGNQPQHF
TGTGCCAGCAGTTCCGGGACAGGGGGCAATCAGCCCCAGCATTTT
>TRBJ1-2|.|TRBV27|TRBD1
CASSFYRGRDYGYTF
TGTGCCAGCAGTTTTTACAGGGGGCGAGACTATGGCTACACCTTC
>TRBJ2-3|.|TRBV5-1|TRBD2
CASSPSLGGGTDTQYF
TGCGCCAGCAGCCCGTCCCTCGGGGGGGGCACAGATACGCAGTATTTT
>TRBJ2-5|.|TRBV5-1|TRBD2
CASSPGGPEQETQYF
TGCGCCAGCAGCCCGGGGGGTCCCGAGCAAGAGACCCAGTACTTC
>TRBJ1-1|.|TRBV2|.
CASSELRQPNTEAFF
TGTGCCAGCAGTGAGTTGCGACAACCTAACACTGAAGCTTTCTTT
>TRBJ2-5|.|TRBV5-8|.
CASSPSAGHFLETQYF
TGTGCCAGCAGCCCCTCCGCCGGACACTTTCTGGAGACCCAGTACTTC
>TRBJ1-2|once|TRBV7-8|.
CASTRDTTNYGYTF
TGTGCCAGCACCCGGGACACAACTAACTATGGCTACACCTTC
>TRBJ2-7|.|TRBV27|.
CASSDQLGRGSYEQYF
TGTGCCAGCAGTGACCAACTGGGCAGGGGCTCCTACGAGCAGTACTTC
>TRBJ2-1|once|TRBV5-1|TRBD1
CASSQGQGQQFF
TGCGCCAGCAGCCAGGGACAGGGTCAGCAGTTCTTC
>TRBJ1-2|.|TRBV18|TRBD1
CASSPRDRAGGYTF
TGTGCCAGCTCACCACGGGACAGGGCGGGAGGCTACACCTTC
>TRBJ2-5|.|TRBV12-5|TRBD1
CASGSDRGVGETQYF
TGTGCTAGTGGTTCCGACAGGGGAGTGGGAGAGACCCAGTACTTC
>TRBJ1-1|.|TRBV18|.
CASSPDSTQMNTEAFF
TGTGCCAGCTCACCAGATTCGACACAAATGAACACTGAAGCTTTCTTT
>TRBJ1-2|.|TRBV29-1|.
CSVEEPVKNYGYTF
TGCAGCGTTGAGGAGCCGGTAAAGAACTATGGCTACACCTTC
>TRBJ1-2|.|TRBV6-5|TRBD1
CASSQGQSYGYTF
TGTGCCAGCAGCCAGGGACAGAGCTATGGCTACACCTTC
>TRBJ2-3|.|TRBV6-5|.
CASSYEAPTDTQYF
TGTGCCAGCAGTTACGAGGCGCCCACAGATACGCAGTATTTT
>TRBJ2-3|.|TRBV7-3|.
CASSLLGHIDTDTQYF
TGTGCCAGCAGCTTACTCGGACACATCGACACAGATACGCAGTATTTT
>TRBJ2-5|once|TRBV2|TRBD2
CASTRAGGEEETQYF
TGTGCCAGCACCCGAGCGGGAGGGGAGGAAGAGACCCAGTACTTC
>TRBJ2-7|.|TRBV9|.
CASSVSHRAFDEQYF
TGTGCCAGCAGCGTATCTCACAGGGCATTCGACGAGCAGTACTTC
>TRBJ1-1|.|TRBV28|TRBD1
CASTQHDRDTEAFF
TGTGCCAGCACCCAGCACGACAGGGACACTGAAGCTTTCTTT
>TRBJ2-7|.|TRBV18|.
CASSPGRVYEQYF
TGTGCCAGCTCACCAGGGCGGGTCTACGAGCAGTACTTC
>TRBJ1-5|.|TRBV9|TRBD1
CASSPRAGGNQPQHF
TGTGCCAGCAGCCCCCGAGCAGGGGGTAATCAGCCCCAGCATTTT
>TRBJ1-2|.|TRBV6-2/TRBV6-3|.
CASSYRTAYGYTF
TGTGCCAGCAGTTACAGGACAGCCTATGGCTACACCTTC
>TRBJ2-1|.|TRBV5-1|TRBD2
CASMLQGSTSGYNNEQFF
TGCGCCAGCATGCTTCAGGGGTCCACTAGCGGATACAACAATGAGCAGTTCTTC
>TRBJ2-2|once|TRBV6-6|.
CASSYSLNTGELFF
TGTGCCAGCAGTTACAGCCTAAACACCGGGGAGCTGTTTTTT
>TRBJ2-5|.|TRBV29-1|TRBD2
CSVLSFSGKFQETQYF
TGCAGCGTTTTATCCTTCAGCGGGAAATTCCAAGAGACCCAGTACTTC
>TRBJ2-1|.|TRBV15|TRBD1
CATWTGIYNEQFF
TGTGCCACCTGGACAGGGATCTACAATGAGCAGTTCTTC
>TRBJ2-7|.|TRBV7-9|.
CASSFPDEQYF
TGTGCCAGCAGCTTTCCGGACGAGCAGTACTTC
>TRBJ1-5|.|TRBV5-6|.
CASSLESGNSNQPQHF
TGTGCCAGCAGCTTGGAGTCCGGGAATAGCAATCAGCCCCAGCATTTT
>TRBJ2-1|.|TRBV7-6|TRBD2
CASSLAGLAGVNEQFF
TGTGCCAGCAGCTTAGCCGGACTAGCGGGAGTTAATGAGCAGTTCTTC
>TRBJ1-5|.|TRBV19|.
CASSPLLATRNQPQHF
TGTGCCAGTAGTCCCTTGTTGGCCACACGCAATCAGCCCCAGCATTTT
>TRBJ2-3|once|TRBV4-2|TRBD2
CASSQDLGLARYTQYF
TGTGCCAGCAGCCAAGATCTCGGACTAGCAAGATATACGCAGTATTTT
>TRBJ1-1|.|TRBV28|.
CASSRGKGGKNTEAFF
TGTGCCAGCAGTCGAGGGAAGGGAGGGAAGAACACTGAAGCTTTCTTT
>TRBJ1-1|once|TRBV4-3|.
CASSQVTKNTEAFF
TGCGCCAGCAGCCAAGTCACTAAGAACACTGAAGCTTTCTTT